The 30 T cell receptor beta chains presented below share a single source sample, sequenced in a study of Ad26.COV2.S vaccination and SARS-CoV-2 variants. Method: immunoSEQ multiplex PCR; TCRdb's copy keeps in-frame clones and lacks some. The sample shows about 320,000 clones, over 80% of them seen only once. Treatment defined: about 20 received Ad26.COV2.S at low or high dose, single or two shots; roughly 5 received placebo; per-sample allocation not given. Material that was analyzed had been drawn on day 63 after the first vaccine or placebo injection. The sample in question was peripheral blood, obtained in a trial of Ad26.COV2.S vaccine versus placebo. These receptor sequences come from a person aged 18-60 years who received the Ad26.COV2.S COVID-19 vaccine or a placebo.

This sequence joins TRBV10-3 and TRBJ1-2; 9 positions match TRBD1. The CDR3 is made up of 14 amino acids. The ends lost 7 bases at V and 7 bases at J; junction bases unmatched: 10. The germline V gene encodes CDR1 ENHRY and CDR2 SYGVKD. For the CDR3, the DNA is TGTGCCATCACCAGAGACAGGGGGTGGACTGGCTACACCTTC. It is translated as CAITRDRGWTGYTF.

This clone was seen more than once but under ten times. The rearrangement uses TRBV28 and TRBJ1-4, with TRBD1 as a possible D gene (5 bases). CDR3 size: 15 residues. Germline CDR1 and CDR2: MDHEN and SYDVKM. With 6 bases removed from V and 5 bases from J, the gap between germline ends came to 16 bases. CDR3 residues: CASRGGVGENEKLFF. The CDR3 nucleotides are TGTGCCAGCAGGGGAGGGGTCGGTGAGAATGAAAAACTGTTTTTT.

CDR3 DNA sequence: TGTGCCAGCAGTTTCTCGATAGGACAACCCAATGAGCAGTTCTTC. It codes for CASSFSIGQPNEQFF. The chain links TRBV27 to TRBJ2-1, with D possibly TRBD1 on 5 matching bases. The CDR3 loop spans 15 amino acids. From germline, CDR1 is MNHEY and CDR2 SMNVEV (reference sequence). V was pared by 3 bases and J by 6 bases, with 15 bases between.

This chain uses TRBV30 with TRBJ2-2; D ambiguous. V lost 0 bases to trimming and J lost 2 bases, with 10 bases between them. This CDR3 spans 15 amino acids. CDR1 GTSNPN and CDR2 SVGIG come from the germline V gene (reference sequence). The DNA of the CDR3 is TGTGCCTGGAGTGTACATACCCCTAACACCGGGGAGCTGTTTTTT. It is translated as CAWSVHTPNTGELFF.

The genes are TRBV3-1 (or the pseudogene TRBV3-2) and TRBJ2-1; tentative D call: TRBD2 (5 bases). The CDR3 extends over 15 amino acids. Germline loops: CDR1 LGHDT, CDR2 YNNKEL (reference sequence). Trimming stripped 3 bases from V and 0 bases from J, with 9 bases between. In nucleotides, the CDR3 is TGTGCCAGCAGCCATACTAGTCTCTCCTACAATGAGCAGTTCTTC. Translation: CASSHTSLSYNEQFF.

The chain carries TRBV6-5 and TRBJ2-7; D may be TRBD2 (5 bases). Germline-derived CDR1 and CDR2 are MNHEY and SVGAGI. The CDR3 loop spans 13 amino acids. V was cut by 6 bases and J by 0 bases, with 9 bases left in between. The CDR3: CASRPLGSYEQYF. CDR3 nucleotide sequence: TGTGCCAGCAGGCCACTAGGCTCCTACGAGCAGTACTTC.

This clone has a handful of counts. The rearrangement uses TRBV7-2 and TRBJ1-3; a weak D match, TRBD1 (5 bases). From germline, CDR1 is SGHTA and CDR2 FQGNSA. This CDR3 spans 14 amino acids. The V end lost 5 bases, the J end lost 4 bases, and 12 bases lay between the germline ends. In DNA form, the CDR3 reads TGTGCCAGCAGCCCCGACAGTCCGGGAAACACCATATATTTT. It yields the protein CASSPDSPGNTIYF. The full variable domain, with the rest looked up from reference TRBV7-2 and TRBJ1-3, is GAGVSQSPSNKVTEKGKDVELRCDPISGHTALYWYRQSLGQGLEFLIYFQGNSAPDKSGLPSDRFSAERTGGSVSTLTIQRTQQEDSAVYLCASSPDSPGNTIYFGEGSWLTVV.

The chain couples TRBV5-1 to TRBJ2-5, with D maybe TRBD1 (5 bases). V was clipped by 3 bases and J by 4 bases, with 13 bases between them. The CDR3 has 14 residues. The germline gives CDR1 SGHRS, CDR2 YFSETQ. CDR3 sequence (DNA): TGCGCCAGCAGCTCTGGACACCCTCCAGAGACCCAGTACTTC. Amino acids: CASSSGHPPETQYF.

This clone showed up just a few times. This rearrangement joins TRBV7-9 to TRBJ1-2; D is perhaps TRBD1 (6 bases). CDR1 and CDR2 (germline): SEHNR, FQNEAQ (reference sequence). The V and J ends lost 5 bases and 1 base respectively, with 14 bases between them. The CDR3 has 15 residues. The CDR3 DNA is TGTGCCAGCAGCGGAAGGGACAATAATAACTATGGCTACACCTTC. Protein: CASSGRDNNNYGYTF.

The sample holds a few counts of this clone. The chain uses TRBV5-1 and TRBJ1-6; 9 bases agree with TRBD1. Germline V gene lookup returns CDR1 SGHRS and CDR2 YFSETQ. This CDR3 is built from 15 residues. With 5 bases clipped from V and 6 bases from J, the junction kept 6 bases outside the gene matches. The CDR3 coding sequence is TGCGCCAGCAGTCCGACAGGGGGTTCTAATTCACCCCTCCACTTT. This codes for CASSPTGGSNSPLHF.

V gene TRBV5-4 combines with J gene TRBJ1-6; D gene ambiguous. CDR3 length: 14 amino acids. V lost 1 base to trimming and J lost 7 bases, with 9 bases between them. Germline loops: CDR1 SGHNT, CDR2 YYREEE (reference sequence). The CDR3 here is CASSLLPMNSPLHF. DNA of the CDR3: TGTGCCAGCAGCTTGCTCCCGATGAATTCACCCCTCCACTTT.

This chain joins TRBV25-1 and TRBJ2-1, with no clear D. The CDR3 contains 14 residues. Germline V gene sequence: CDR1 MGHDK, CDR2 SYGVNS. V lost 3 bases to trimming and J lost 4 bases, with 10 bases between them. CDR3 amino acids: CASSEINLYNEQFF. In DNA, the CDR3 is TGTGCCAGCAGTGAGATAAATCTTTACAATGAGCAGTTCTTC.

The V and J genes are TRBV28 and TRBJ2-7; tentatively, D is TRBD1 (6 bases). The V end lost 6 bases, the J end lost 2 bases, and 17 bases lay between the germline ends. Germline-derived CDR1 and CDR2 are MDHEN and SYDVKM. The CDR3 extends over 15 amino acids. The CDR3 protein is CASRVPVGATYEQYF. In DNA, the CDR3 is TGTGCCAGCAGAGTCCCGGTGGGGGCCACCTACGAGCAGTACTTC.

The gene calls are TRBV7-2 and TRBJ1-5; D gene ambiguous. The CDR3 has 14 residues. Germline CDR1 SGHTA, CDR2 FQGNSA. The V end lost 6 bases, the J end lost 3 bases, and 12 bases lay between the germline ends. CDR3 protein: CASSLNNHNQPQHF. The CDR3 DNA follows: TGTGCCAGCAGTTTGAATAATCACAATCAGCCCCAGCATTTT.

The gene calls are TRBV4-2 and TRBJ2-3, with D maybe TRBD1 (5 bases). The CDR3 has 18 amino acids. V shed 3 bases and J shed 2 bases, with 21 bases lying between them. Germline assignment: CDR1 LGHNA and CDR2 YNFKEQ. The CDR3 DNA reads as TGTGCCAGCAGCCAGCAACCGGACAAGGGCTTCCCCACAGATACGCAGTATTTT. Translated, it gives CASSQQPDKGFPTDTQYF.

The CDR3 here is CASSQGHRTDTQYF. Written as DNA, the CDR3 is TGTGCCAGCAGCCAAGGACACCGCACAGATACGCAGTATTTT. The rearrangement uses TRBV11-3 and TRBJ2-3; D may be TRBD1 (5 bases). This CDR3 is 14 amino acids long. Germline V lookup: CDR1 SGHNT, CDR2 YENEEA. V dropped 5 bases and J dropped 1 base, with 10 bases sitting between them.

This clone showed up just once. The V gene is TRBV5-5, the J gene TRBJ1-1, with TRBD1 matching 9 bases. Germline trimming cut 3 bases from V and 1 base from J; bases unmatched to any gene: 7. Germline V gene data show CDR1 as SGHKS and CDR2 as YYEKEE (reference sequence). The CDR3 runs to 16 residues. This CDR3 reads CASSSGQGLKNTEAFF. CDR3 nucleotide sequence: TGTGCCAGCAGCTCGGGACAGGGACTGAAGAACACTGAAGCTTTCTTT.

The chain combines TRBV28 with TRBJ1-2, with D hard to call. The germline V gene has CDR1 MDHEN and CDR2 SYDVKM. Trimming took off 6 bases at V and 1 base at J, with 12 bases between the two ends. The CDR3 is 14 residues long. The CDR3 DNA sequence: TGTGCCAGCAGCTCCACCGAGGGTAACTATGGCTACACCTTC. Translation: CASSSTEGNYGYTF.

V usage is TRBV5-1 and J usage is TRBJ2-5; tentative D call: TRBD1 (6 bases). CDR3 length equals 16 residues. Germline assignment: CDR1 SGHRS and CDR2 YFSETQ. Trimming stripped 0 bases from V and 6 bases from J, with 18 bases between. The CDR3 DNA follows: TGCGCCAGCAGCTTGGTCGAAACAGGGAGTGGGAAGACCCAGTACTTC. Its protein is CASSLVETGSGKTQYF.

The rearrangement uses TRBV6-4 and TRBJ2-2; 9 bases align to TRBD1. V lost 2 bases and J lost 6; bases outside the gene matches: 4. The germline V gene encodes CDR1 MRHNA and CDR2 SNTAGT. CDR3 length equals 15 residues. The CDR3, as DNA: TGTGCCAGCAGTGACCGGGACAGGGTCCCCGGGGAGCTGTTTTTT. The encoded protein is CASSDRDRVPGELFF.

V usage is TRBV11-3 and J usage is TRBJ2-3; D might be TRBD1 (7 bases). Germline V gene lookup returns CDR1 SGHNT and CDR2 YENEEA. Trimming pared 4 bases from V and 4 bases from J, leaving 21 bases between. The CDR3 totals 17 residues. CDR3: CASSSRAGTVSADTQYF. The CDR3 region has the DNA TGTGCCAGCAGCTCCAGGGCGGGGACAGTTTCCGCAGATACGCAGTATTTT. Looking up the rest from reference TRBV11-3 and TRBJ2-3 gives the full variable domain: EAGVVQSPRYKIIEKKQPVAFWCNPISGHNTLYWYLQNLGQGPELLIRYENEEAVDDSQLPKDRFSAERLKGVDSTLKIQPAELGDSAVYLCASSSRAGTVSADTQYFGPGTRLTVL.

The CDR3 nucleotides are TGTGCCAGCAGTTACTCGAGGGACAGGGGATCTGGCTACACCTTC. This translates into CASSYSRDRGSGYTF. The V and J genes are TRBV6-6 and TRBJ1-2, with 10 nucleotides matching TRBD1. Germline assignment: CDR1 MNHNY and CDR2 SVGAGI (reference sequence). Trimming took 0 bases from V and 7 from J; bases not matched to a gene: 5. This CDR3 is 15 amino acids long.

The CDR3 coding sequence is TGTGCCAGCAGCTTAGGTGGGACAGGGGCCCACTATGGCTACACCTTC. It codes for CASSLGGTGAHYGYTF. The rearrangement joins TRBV7-2 to TRBJ1-2; TRBD1 aligns across 10 bases. This CDR3 has 16 amino acids. J was trimmed by 3 bases and V by 1 base; bases with no gene match: 5. Germline-derived CDR1 and CDR2 are SGHTA and FQGNSA.

V gene TRBV5-5 combines with J gene TRBJ2-5, with D tentatively TRBD2 (6 bases). CDR3 size: 14 residues. The ends were cut back, 2 bases at V and 5 bases at J, with 13 bases in the middle. The germline CDR1 and CDR2 sequences are SGHKS and YYEKEE (reference sequence). The CDR3 region is CASSLSGRAETQYF. DNA for the CDR3: TGTGCCAGCAGCTTAAGCGGGCGAGCCGAGACCCAGTACTTC.

The chain has TRBV9 and TRBJ1-4, with 11 nucleotides matching TRBD1. Trimming took 0 bases from V and 2 from J; bases not matched to a gene: 9. The CDR3 covers 19 residues. From germline, CDR1 is SGDLS and CDR2 YYNGEE. CDR3 sequence (DNA): TGTGCCAGCAGCGTAGGGTGGACAGGGGGCGATGCGACTAATGAAAAACTGTTTTTT. Translating it yields CASSVGWTGGDATNEKLFF.

CDR3 loop: CAIPGLDGYTF. CDR3 DNA sequence: TGTGCCATCCCAGGGCTGGACGGCTACACCTTC. The chain carries TRBV6-5 and TRBJ1-2; tentative D call: TRBD1 (5 bases). The CDR3 sequence is 11 residues long. Germline values: CDR1 MNHEY, CDR2 SVGAGI. V was clipped by 10 bases and J by 8 bases, with 14 bases between them.

The V and J genes are TRBV5-1 and TRBJ1-4; D is unclear. V lost 0 bases and J lost 0, with 9 bases in between. Germline V CDR1 and CDR2: SGHRS, YFSETQ. The CDR3 covers 16 residues. DNA for the CDR3: TGCGCCAGCAGCTTGGCCGATGTACCAACTAATGAAAAACTGTTTTTT. Protein: CASSLADVPTNEKLFF.

The chain combines TRBV6-5 with TRBJ1-6; tentative D call: TRBD1 (6 bases). Trimming took 4 bases from V and 6 from J, leaving 10 bases between them. CDR1 is MNHEY, CDR2 SVGAGI, per germline. This CDR3 is built from 14 residues. The CDR3 DNA sequence: TGTGCCAGCAGTTTAGTGGACAGTAATTCACCCCTCCACTTT. Translating it yields CASSLVDSNSPLHF.

This chain links TRBV11-3 with TRBJ2-7, with TRBD2 as a possible D gene (7 bases). The CDR3 totals 14 residues. CDR1 SGHNT and CDR2 YENEEA come from the germline V gene. V lost 1 base, J lost 6 bases, and 13 bases lay in between. The CDR3 DNA follows: TGTGCCAGCAGCTTAGCCAGAGGGGGGGGCGAGCAGTACTTC. It is translated as CASSLARGGGEQYF.

This clone was seen a handful of times. The chain has TRBV11-2 and TRBJ2-5, with TRBD1 matching 10 bases. Germline assignment: CDR1 SGHAT and CDR2 FQNNGV. The CDR3 consists of 16 residues. Trimming took 5 bases from V and 2 from J; bases not matched to a gene: 8. The CDR3 bases are TGTGCCAGCAGCCTTACGGGACAGGGGCTACAAGAGACCCAGTACTTC. It codes for CASSLTGQGLQETQYF.